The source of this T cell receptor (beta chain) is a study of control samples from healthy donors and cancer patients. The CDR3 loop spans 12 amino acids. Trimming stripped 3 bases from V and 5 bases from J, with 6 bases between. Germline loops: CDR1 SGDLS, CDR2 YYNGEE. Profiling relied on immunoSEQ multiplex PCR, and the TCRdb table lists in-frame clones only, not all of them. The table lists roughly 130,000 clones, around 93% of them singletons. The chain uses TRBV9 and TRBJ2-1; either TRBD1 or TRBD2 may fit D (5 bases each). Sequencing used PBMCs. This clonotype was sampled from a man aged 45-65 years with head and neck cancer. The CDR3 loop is CASSGGNNEQFF. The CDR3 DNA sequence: TGTGCCAGCAGCGGGGGGAACAATGAGCAGTTCTTC.